This is a list of T cell receptor beta chains from one sample in a study of blood T cell repertoires in COVID-19. This table comes from immunoSEQ multiplex PCR, and its TCRdb copy is limited to in-frame clones, with some not included. The data hold more than 150,000 clones, with roughly 90% observed a single time. The source material was peripheral blood. The source is a man aged 35 to 55 with acute or convalescent COVID-19. The CDR3 runs from the conserved cysteine through the conserved F or W. Fields, in order: D gene, clone size, V gene, J gene, CDR3 protein, CDR3 DNA. D genes are given only for firm matches. Clone size is shown for a subset of rows, as once, few, many or a class of expanded clone.

>TRBD1|once|TRBV5-8|TRBJ2-4
CASSSDRGTIQYF
TGTGCCAGCAGCTCGGACAGGGGCACCATTCAGTACTTC
>TRBD1|few|TRBV19|TRBJ1-1
CASRDRGMNTEAFF
TGTGCCAGCAGGGACAGAGGAATGAACACTGAAGCTTTCTTT
>NA|NA|TRBV19|TRBJ2-6
CASSPRAFPSGANVLTF
TGTGCCAGTAGTCCGCGGGCCTTTCCTTCTGGGGCCAACGTCCTGACTTTC
>TRBD2|NA|TRBV2|TRBJ2-5
CASSVAGGIQETQYF
TGTGCCAGCAGTGTTGCGGGGGGGATTCAAGAGACCCAGTACTTC
>TRBD1|NA|TRBV9|TRBJ2-1
CASSVRQGSGEQFF
TGTGCCAGCAGCGTACGACAGGGATCCGGAGAGCAGTTCTTC
>TRBD1|NA|TRBV5-4|TRBJ1-2
CASSSPGTGTGGYTF
TGTGCCAGCAGCTCCCCCGGGACAGGGACGGGCGGCTACACCTTC
>TRBD1|NA|TRBV11-1|TRBJ2-7
CASRGRGTGAYEQYF
TGTGCCAGCAGAGGGCGTGGGACAGGGGCCTACGAGCAGTACTTC
>NA|NA|TRBV5-4|TRBJ2-3
CASSPSSAPSTDTQYF
TGTGCCAGCAGCCCGAGTAGCGCCCCTAGCACAGATACGCAGTATTTT
>TRBD1|once|TRBV4-3|TRBJ2-7
CASSQFQTGSYEQYF
TGCGCCAGCAGCCAATTTCAGACAGGGAGCTACGAGCAGTACTTC
>TRBD1|NA|TRBV29-1|TRBJ1-4
CSAWAGGGRGNEKLFF
TGCAGCGCCTGGGCAGGGGGCGGCAGGGGTAATGAAAAACTGTTTTTT
>NA|NA|TRBV10-3|TRBJ2-1
CAISEVSWNEQFF
TGTGCCATCAGTGAGGTTAGCTGGAATGAGCAGTTCTTC
>NA|NA|TRBV19|TRBJ1-5
CASSIIGGGYSNQPQHF
TGTGCCAGTAGTATTATTGGGGGGGGTTATAGCAATCAGCCCCAGCATTTT
>TRBD1|NA|TRBV24-1|TRBJ2-3
CATSDPDRGADTQYF
TGTGCCACCAGTGACCCTGACAGGGGGGCAGATACGCAGTATTTT
>TRBD2|NA|TRBV5-1|TRBJ2-3
CASSRTTSENTQYF
TGCGCCAGCAGCCGGACGACTAGCGAAAATACGCAGTATTTT
>TRBD1|NA|TRBV25-1|TRBJ1-2
CASGGQGGHNGYTF
TGTGCCAGCGGGGGACAGGGGGGTCATAATGGCTACACCTTC
>NA|NA|TRBV5-1|TRBJ2-1
CASSQTGTTYNEQFF
TGCGCCAGCAGCCAAACAGGGACAACCTACAATGAGCAGTTCTTC
>NA|NA|TRBV3-1/TRBV3-2|TRBJ2-3
CASTNTSTDTQYF
TGTGCCAGCACTAATACTAGCACAGATACGCAGTATTTT
>TRBD1|NA|TRBV30|TRBJ1-6
CAWRDRAISPLHF
TGTGCCTGGAGGGACAGGGCGATTTCACCCCTCCACTTT
>TRBD1|NA|TRBV28|TRBJ1-2
CASSIPGQTSGYTF
TGTGCCAGCAGTATACCGGGACAGACGTCCGGCTACACCTTC
>TRBD1|NA|TRBV28|TRBJ2-1
CASLTGTGNEQFF
TGTGCCAGCCTAACCGGGACAGGGAATGAGCAGTTCTTC
>TRBD1|NA|TRBV19|TRBJ2-7
CASSIEPGQGAEQYF
TGTGCCAGTAGTATAGAACCGGGACAGGGCGCCGAGCAGTACTTC
>NA|NA|TRBV14|TRBJ2-7
CASSLGGGASYEQYF
TGTGCCAGCAGCCTCGGCGGTGGGGCCTCCTACGAGCAGTACTTC